The entry below gives a single T cell receptor (beta chain) sequence along with its context. Its antigen is undetermined. Using immunoSEQ multiplex PCR, the repertoire was profiled, and TCRdb retains in-frame clones only, with some absent. The sample lists about 2 million clones; 85% to 95% were seen once. This entry belongs to a study of shared clonotypes between healthy human individuals. On the study more broadly: Per-donor plates numbered three CD4 naive, three CD4 memory, two CD8 naive and one CD8 memory. Study-wide results and caveats: Despite large depth, rarefaction showed incomplete sorted-subset sequencing.

From germline, CDR1 is KGHSH and CDR2 LQKENI. This CDR3 is 15 amino acids long. V lost 3 bases, J lost 2 bases, and 5 bases stayed unmatched. The clonotype was recovered from a man aged 18 to 30 in good health. The sequenced sample consisted of naive CD4+ T cells sorted from blood. Subset given: CD45RA+ positively selected. The rearrangement joins TRBV18 to TRBJ2-7; 9 bases are a match to TRBD1. The CDR3 bases are TGTGCCAGCTCACCGACAGGGGGAGGCACCTACGAGCAGTACTTC. Its protein product is CASSPTGGGTYEQYF.